This T cell receptor (beta chain) was profiled in a study of tumor T cells in aggressive B-cell lymphoma. The data were produced by immunoSEQ multiplex PCR, yet TCRdb's version contains in-frame clones alone and is incomplete. This sample has more than 7,500 clones, with 75% to 85% found just once. The V and J ends lost 1 base and 15 bases, in that order; junction bases with no gene match: 2. The CDR3 has 11 residues. The germline gives CDR1 SGHTA, CDR2 FQGNSA. The gene calls are TRBV7-2 and TRBJ2-1; 8 bases map to TRBD1. The TCR comes from an adult with diffuse large B cell lymphoma. What was sequenced was tumor tissue. The chain's CDR3 is CASSLDRGRFF. Here the CDR3 DNA reads TGTGCCAGCAGCTTAGACAGGGGGAGGTTCTTC.